This T cell receptor beta chain stems from a study of blood T cells in healthy people across ages. Broader study findings: In older individuals, TCR beta diversity per million T cells was lower, falling roughly linearly with age.

As for this clonotype: Its matching antigen is unknown.

PCR was performed a second time for roughly 7 to 12 cycles using a sample-barcoded 5' primer and a J-beta primer mix. Each CDR3 protein gets one entry after TCRdb re-called the 5' RACE reads with MiXCR. Of approximately 690,000 distinct CDR3 sequences in the sample, about 43% are singletons; the top ten hold 25% to 35%. The clonotype was recovered from a man of 80 years or more in good health. Sequencing used blood.

The CDR3 nucleotides are TGTGCCAGCTTGGGTAAGACAGACTACAATGAGCAGTTCTTC. Protein: CASLGKTDYNEQFF. The chain links TRBV18 to TRBJ2-1; a weak D match, TRBD1 (5 bases). The germline V and J ends were trimmed by 7 bases and 3 bases, with 13 bases remaining between them. Germline loops: CDR1 KGHSH, CDR2 LQKENI. CDR3 length: 14 residues.